This passage covers 6 T cell receptor beta chains from one sample sequenced in a study of T cell responses to AZD1222 COVID-19 vaccine. Produced via immunoSEQ multiplex PCR; TCRdb's table is partial and in-frame only. This sample has about 150,000 clones; approximately 90% occur once, and the top ten carry roughly 6.9%. Here the sequenced sample was peripheral blood, taken on day 0 of AZD1222 vaccination. The receptors here all came from an adult in good health.

This chain links TRBV11-1 with TRBJ1-2; D perhaps matches TRBD1 (6 bases). Trimming shortened V by 4 bases and J by 4 bases, and 13 bases separated the two germline ends. Germline loops: CDR1 SGHAT, CDR2 FQDESV (reference sequence). The CDR3 has 14 residues. The CDR3 region has the DNA TGTGCCAGCAGCTCGACAGGCTCGGGCTATGGCTACACCTTC. Its protein product is CASSSTGSGYGYTF.

This chain joins TRBV20-1 and TRBJ2-7; a weak D match, TRBD2 (6 bases). The CDR3 is 11 residues long. V was trimmed by 6 bases and J by 3 bases, leaving 9 bases between them. Looked up from germline, CDR1 is DFQATT and CDR2 is SNEGSKA (reference sequence). The CDR3 nucleotides read TGCAGTGCCCTTAGCGGCTACGAGCAGTACGTC. This translates into CSALSGYEQYV.

V gene TRBV7-9 combines with J gene TRBJ2-7; TRBD1 aligns across 7 bases. J was trimmed by 7 bases and V by 3 bases; bases with no gene match: 0. The CDR3 extends over 11 amino acids. The V gene's germline CDR1 is SEHNR and CDR2 FQNEAQ (reference sequence). The DNA of the CDR3 is TGTGCCAGCAGCTTGGGACAGGAGCAGTACTTC. This codes for CASSLGQEQYF.

The chain is built from TRBV2 and TRBJ1-2; no clear D gene. V dropped 4 bases and J dropped 7 bases, with 4 bases sitting between them. Germline V gives CDR1 SNHLY, CDR2 FYNNEI. CDR3 size: 10 residues. The CDR3 sequence: CASSGSGYTF. The CDR3 DNA reads TGTGCCAGCAGTGGGAGTGGCTACACCTTC.

This clone showed up just a few times. V gene TRBV5-1 combines with J gene TRBJ2-2, with 8 bases lining up with TRBD1. Germline V gene sequence: CDR1 SGHRS, CDR2 YFSETQ. The CDR3 sequence is 16 residues long. V trimming: 4 bases; J trimming: 5 bases; junction bases outside the gene matches: 10. The CDR3 sequence is CASSPPGGRGTGELFF. DNA for the CDR3: TGCGCCAGCAGCCCCCCAGGGGGCAGGGGGACCGGGGAGCTGTTTTTT.

This clone was recorded only once. This chain joins TRBV2 and TRBJ2-3; no clear D. CDR3 length: 14 amino acids. The V end lost 3 bases, the J end lost 3 bases, and 10 bases lay between the germline ends. Germline CDR1 reads SNHLY; CDR2 reads FYNNEI. The CDR3 sequence is CASSDGYPTDTQYF. For the CDR3, the DNA is TGTGCCAGCAGTGATGGCTACCCGACAGATACGCAGTATTTT.